This is a list of T cell receptor beta chains from one sample in a study of T-cell memory formation after mild COVID-19. TCRdb analysed the 5' RACE reads with MiXCR anew, one entry per CDR3 protein. This table holds a few hundred thousand distinct CDR3 sequences, around 15% found once. Sequenced sample: PBMCs or a T cell subset sorted from them (not recorded which). The receptors here all came from a young man who had mild COVID-19 (a few samples of this study predate the infection). Cell type and time point are not known. The CDR3 runs from the conserved cysteine through the conserved F or W. Fields, in order: CDR3 length, V gene, clone size, CDR3 protein. Where a row states a size, it is once, few, many or the class of an expanded clone; other rows omit it.

>15|TRBV6-2/TRBV6-3|few
CASSYARLGANEQYF
>16|TRBV5-1|few
CASSQPSGGAQETQYF
>14|TRBV6-5|few
CASSYRGAGNEQFF
>15|TRBV7-3|many
CASSPSSGGTDTQYF
>15|TRBV12-3/TRBV12-4|NA
CASRSTGGSYNEQFF
>15|TRBV20-1|NA
CSAQTPSYSNQPQHF
>15|TRBV6-5|few
CASTPLAGGSYEQYF
>14|TRBV21-1|few
CAWVRGNVNYGYTF
>13|TRBV3-1|many
CASSLRAGHGYTF
>13|TRBV2|NA
CASSLERRETQYF
>15|TRBV6-5|few
CASSYSDRGQETQYF
>16|TRBV7-3|NA
CASSSSGTGGYTEAFF
>15|TRBV4-1|few
CASSQADRLGNTTYF
>13|TRBV5-5|NA
CASSSTGQETQYF
>15|TRBV20-1|NA
CSAIPLEGGHYEQFF
>11|TRBV29-1|many
CSASDTDTQYF
>14|TRBV11-3|many
CASSFSGGNNEQFF
>13|TRBV7-2|few
CASSLGPLDGYTF
>15|TRBV2|few
CASSVGYTNTGELFF
>16|TRBV7-2|NA
CASSLSTRALNTEAFF
>14|TRBV6-2/TRBV6-3|NA
CASRPGDRSYEQYF
>11|TRBV7-9|NA
CASSPGRAKYF
>13|TRBV20-1|few
CSAQGKGDSPLHF
>12|TRBV7-9|many
CASSLDYQPQHF
>16|TRBV6-6|NA
CASILRGTDSYNEQFF
>17|TRBV5-1|NA
CASSRGQGIILGAEAFF
>13|TRBV5-5|many
CAASRTAGETQYF
>16|TRBV2|few
CASNAASQGVSYEQYF
>16|TRBV4-3|few
CASRALLAGGPGEQFF
>15|TRBV9|NA
CASSPHDGLGETQYF
>17|TRBV7-3|few
CASSKGQGVSGANVLTF
>14|TRBV20-1|NA
CSARDLAGLETQYF
>15|TRBV2|few
CASSGQAANTGELFF